This T cell receptor (beta chain) comes out of a study of T-cell reconstitution after alpha-beta-depleted transplantation in children. Study findings and constraints: After transplant, high TCRbeta diversity at day 60 in some patients arose from surviving recipient T cells and thymic progenitors. Two months or so post-transplant, alpha-beta T cells reportedly derived from several hundred expanded graft clones. T cells produced anew were the main source of T-cell counts and diversity one year after transplant.

For this clonotype: The target antigen is unknown.

The ends were cut back, 1 base at V and 4 bases at J, with 11 bases in the middle. CDR1 is MGHRA, CDR2 YSYEKL, per germline. CDR3 length equals 15 residues. Unique molecular identifiers tagged the TCRbeta library. From the PCR reads, TCRdb called clonotypes with MiXCR, one entry per CDR3 protein. Of about a million distinct CDR3 sequences listed, about 26% are singletons. The rearrangement uses TRBV4-1 and TRBJ1-5, with D perhaps TRBD1 (5 bases). Material: PBMCs, mostly from graft donor cells, obtained 360 days after TCRalphabeta/CD19-depleted stem cell transplant. The TCR comes from a boy in the first two years of life who had a stem cell transplant for SCID, so the T cells may come from the graft donor. This CDR3 is CASSQVDQGNQPQHF. The CDR3, as DNA: TGCGCCAGCAGCCAAGTGGATCAGGGAAATCAGCCCCAGCATTTT.